The T cell receptor beta chain under discussion was sequenced for a study of blood T cell repertoires in COVID-19. On the study more broadly: Acute-phase and convalescent COVID-19 samples originated in the United States, Italy and Spain. PBMCs, B-cell-depleted T cells, or T cells provided the cDNA or gDNA that made up the material.

Original handling: Reference gene primer amplification in the assay estimated nucleated cell counts. Produced via immunoSEQ multiplex PCR; TCRdb's table is partial and in-frame only. Clone size and the V and J calls come from that table; the DNA yielded D and trimming. Among over 150,000 clones listed, around 90% were seen once. Seattle patients were enrolled during active infection and followed longitudinally. Germline V lookup: CDR1 LGHNT, CDR2 FRNRAP. The CDR3 has 15 residues. Trimming took off 6 bases at V and 1 base at J, with 14 bases between the two ends. This clone has a single count. This TCR derives from a woman older than 75 with COVID-19, enrolled during active disease. Sequenced material: peripheral blood. This chain connects TRBV12-5 to TRBJ2-3, with D maybe TRBD2 (6 bases). CDR3 amino acids: CASGPGLLGTDTQYF. CDR3 sequence (DNA): TGTGCTAGTGGGCCGGGACTCCTCGGCACAGATACGCAGTATTTT.